The 4 T cell receptor beta chains listed next were all sequenced from one sample in a study of cytomegalovirus exposure and HLA in healthy donors. The PCR was carried out with 60 Vbeta primers and 13 Jbeta primers. This table comes from immunoSEQ multiplex PCR, and its TCRdb copy is limited to in-frame clones, with some not included. The sample lists roughly 180,000 clones, roughly three quarters seen once, with about 2.7% in the top ten. The sample consisted of PBMCs. Every receptor here comes from a male donor in good health and CMV-seronegative.

V is TRBV10-3 and J is TRBJ2-2; 16 bases line up with TRBD2. The ends lost 6 bases at V and 4 bases at J; junction bases unmatched: 5. Germline CDR1 reads ENHRY; CDR2 reads SYGVKD. The CDR3 covers 17 residues. The CDR3 sequence is CAIRGTSGRAATGELFF. The DNA for the CDR3 is TGTGCCATCAGGGGGACTAGCGGGAGGGCCGCCACCGGGGAGCTGTTTTTT.

The chain carries TRBV2 and TRBJ1-5, with 9 bases fitting TRBD1. This CDR3 region has 17 residues. V trimming: 6 bases; J trimming: 1 base; junction bases outside the gene matches: 10. In germline, CDR1 is SNHLY, CDR2 FYNNEI. CDR3 coding DNA: TGTGCCAGCAGAGGGGGGACAGGGAGTTCGAGCAATCAGCCCCAGCATTTT. Protein: CASRGGTGSSSNQPQHF.

This rearrangement joins TRBV6-8 to TRBJ2-7, with D possibly matching TRBD2 (5 bases). Germline CDR1 is MNHGY and CDR2 is SAAAGT. The CDR3 spans 14 residues. V was cut by 9 bases and J by 2 bases, with 17 bases left in between. This CDR3 is CARGAGPEPYEQYF. CDR3 nucleotides: TGTGCCAGGGGAGCCGGGCCCGAGCCCTACGAGCAGTACTTC.

The rearrangement joins TRBV2 to TRBJ1-5; D gene uncertain. Trimming removed 4 bases from V and 0 bases from J, with 7 bases in between. This CDR3 is built from 14 residues. The germline CDR1 and CDR2 sequences are SNHLY and FYNNEI. This CDR3 reads CASSGRHSNQPQHF. The CDR3 coding sequence is TGTGCCAGCAGTGGCAGACATAGCAATCAGCCCCAGCATTTT.